This T cell receptor (beta chain) was identified in a study of breast tumors, draining lymph nodes, adjacent tissues. Breast cancer patients provided tissue from their axillary draining lymph nodes. The CDR3 is 15 residues long. Germline V lookup: CDR1 SGHRS, CDR2 YFSETQ. Deletions cut 0 bases from V and 4 bases from J, with 13 bases between. TCRdb processed the multiplex PCR reads anew with MiXCR; each CDR3 protein has one entry. The data contain 85,000 to 130,000 distinct CDR3 sequences, about 20% of them seen just once; the ten biggest clones take up roughly 1.2%. Source material: axillary lymph node tissue. The clonotype comes from a female donor with breast cancer. Some clones in this sample may be carry-over from other donors' samples. The chain joins TRBV5-1 to TRBJ1-1; D possibly corresponds to TRBD1 (5 bases). The CDR3 nucleotides are TGCGCCAGCAGCTTGGATCTGGGGCGAGGCACTGAAGCTTTCTTT. It codes for CASSLDLGRGTEAFF.